This T cell receptor beta chain emerged from a study of control samples from healthy donors and cancer patients. The CDR3 has 14 residues. Germline V gene data show CDR1 as MNHEY and CDR2 as SVGAGI. V trimming: 2 bases; J trimming: 9 bases; junction bases outside the gene matches: 6. Generated by immunoSEQ multiplex PCR, the TCRdb table keeps only in-frame clones and is missing some. The sample table includes fewer than 200,000 clones. The sequence was collected from a woman under 40 in good health. The V call is TRBV6-5, the J call TRBJ2-3; TRBD2 matches 9 bases. The material sequenced was blood. The CDR3 region has the DNA TGTGCCAGCAGTTACGGCCTAGCGGGGCCAACGCAGTATTTT. Its protein is CASSYGLAGPTQYF.